Shown below are 20 T cell receptor beta chains from a single sample sequenced in a study of blood T cell repertoires in COVID-19. Only in-frame clones appear in the TCRdb table, and some are missing; sequencing was by immunoSEQ multiplex PCR. The table records approximately 50,000 clones, around 83% of them present only once. Material for sequencing was peripheral blood. These receptors were collected from a human donor in a cohort sampled during active COVID-19.

The chain has TRBV4-3 and TRBJ2-3, with 10 bases lining up with TRBD2. Germline trimming cut 4 bases from V and 4 bases from J; bases unmatched to any gene: 11. Germline V gene lookup returns CDR1 LGHNA and CDR2 YSLEER. The CDR3 is 17 amino acids. The CDR3 loop reads CASSPSGSSSRADTQYF. The CDR3 DNA reads TGCGCCAGCAGCCCTAGCGGGAGTAGCAGTAGGGCAGATACGCAGTATTTT.

J is TRBJ2-2 and V is TRBV2; tentative D call: TRBD1 (5 bases). Germline V gene data show CDR1 as SNHLY and CDR2 as FYNNEI. The CDR3 consists of 14 residues. V was clipped by 3 bases and J by 5 bases, with 10 bases between them. The CDR3 protein is CASSDQGWTGELFF. CDR3 nucleotides: TGTGCCAGCAGTGACCAGGGCTGGACCGGGGAGCTGTTTTTT.

The V gene is TRBV18, the J gene TRBJ2-2; D is unclear. The CDR3 contains 13 residues. The germline CDR1 and CDR2 sequences are KGHSH and LQKENI. Between the trimmed V and J ends, which lost 10 bases and 7 bases, there was a span of 16 bases. The CDR3, as DNA: TGTGCCACCAGCGCCCTTATAGGCGGGGAGCTGTTTTTT. Its protein is CATSALIGGELFF.

This chain joins TRBV2 and TRBJ2-3, with 8 bases lining up with TRBD1. The CDR3 length is 15 residues. Germline CDR1 reads SNHLY; CDR2 reads FYNNEI. V gave up 6 bases and J gave up 6 bases; unmatched junction bases: 11. The chain's CDR3 is CASSPNGQGGDTQYF. The CDR3 DNA sequence: TGTGCCAGCAGCCCCAACGGACAGGGCGGGGATACGCAGTATTTT.

This sequence joins TRBV5-1 and TRBJ2-1, with 8 bases identical to TRBD2. Trimming at V came to 1 base and at J to 7 bases, leaving 16 bases not matched to a gene. Germline CDR1 reads SGHRS; CDR2 reads YFSETQ. CDR3 length: 18 residues. CDR3: CASSLSQGYRGGTNEQFF. The CDR3 DNA reads as TGCGCCAGCAGCTTGTCGCAGGGCTATCGGGGGGGTACGAATGAGCAGTTCTTC. The complete variable domain, with remaining parts taken from reference TRBV5-1 and TRBJ2-1, reads KAGVTQTPRYLIKTRGQQVTLSCSPISGHRSVSWYQQTPGQGLQFLFEYFSETQRNKGNFPGRFSGRQFSNSRSEMNVSTLELGDSALYLCASSLSQGYRGGTNEQFFGPGTRLTVL.

This clone was observed a few times. This rearrangement joins TRBV27 to TRBJ2-7; D is possibly TRBD2 (6 bases). This CDR3 has 16 residues. CDR1 is MNHEY, CDR2 SMNVEV, per germline (reference sequence). Deletions cut 5 bases from V and 1 base from J, with 18 bases between. The CDR3 sequence: CASSRAGASGSYEQYF. CDR3 nucleotide sequence: TGTGCCAGCAGTCGAGCGGGTGCTTCGGGGTCCTACGAGCAGTACTTC.

The chain joins TRBV5-4 to TRBJ1-2; possibly TRBD1 for D (6 bases). The V and J ends lost 4 bases and 6 bases respectively, with 19 bases between them. The length of the CDR3 is 15 residues. The germline V gene encodes CDR1 SGHNT and CDR2 YYREEE (reference sequence). CDR3 loop: CASSLDPAAGDGYTF. The CDR3 nucleotides read TGTGCCAGCAGCCTGGATCCGGCGGCAGGGGATGGCTACACCTTC.

J is TRBJ2-2 and V is TRBV7-2; D unclear. In germline, CDR1 is SGHTA, CDR2 FQGNSA. CDR3 length: 15 residues. V was trimmed by 5 bases and J by 1 base, leaving 11 bases between them. CDR3: CASSPDRLNTGELFF. CDR3 bases: TGTGCCAGCAGCCCTGACCGACTGAACACCGGGGAGCTGTTTTTT.

The J gene is TRBJ2-3, the V gene TRBV28; D is ambiguous. The length of the CDR3 is 13 residues. Per the germline V gene, CDR1 is MDHEN and CDR2 is SYDVKM. Between the trimmed V and J ends, which lost 5 bases and 3 bases, there was a span of 9 bases. The CDR3 DNA follows: TGTGCCAGCAGTACACCAAAGACAGATACGCAGTATTTT. Translated, it gives CASSTPKTDTQYF.

The chain recombines TRBV4-1 with TRBJ1-4; the match to TRBD1 covers 7 bases. Germline V gene lookup returns CDR1 MGHRA and CDR2 YSYEKL. V lost 0 bases to trimming and J lost 8 bases; unmatched junction nucleotides: 6. The CDR3 length is 15 residues. CDR3 protein: CASSQDPGQSEKLFF. As DNA, the CDR3 is TGCGCCAGCAGCCAAGACCCGGGACAGAGCGAAAAACTGTTTTTT.

The gene calls are TRBV28 and TRBJ1-1, with 8 bases aligning to TRBD1. The length of the CDR3 is 15 residues. V gave up 4 bases and J gave up 1 base; unmatched junction bases: 5. Germline CDR1 reads MDHEN; CDR2 reads SYDVKM. In DNA form, the CDR3 reads TGTGCCAGCAGTTCGTCAGGGGGCCCGAACACTGAAGCTTTCTTT. Its translation: CASSSSGGPNTEAFF.

CDR3 sequence: CASSEAFRETQYF. CDR3 nucleotides: TGTGCCAGCAGTGAAGCGTTCCGGGAGACCCAGTACTTC. The rearrangement joins TRBV2 to TRBJ2-5; D remains ambiguous. Trimming left V 0 bases short and J 5 bases short, with 7 bases between. Germline V gene sequence: CDR1 SNHLY, CDR2 FYNNEI. The CDR3 consists of 13 residues.

The chain uses TRBV15 and TRBJ2-5, with 9 bases fitting TRBD2. The V and J ends lost 0 bases and 5 bases, in that order; junction bases with no gene match: 10. Germline-derived CDR1 and CDR2 are LNHNV and YYDKDF (reference sequence). This CDR3 is built from 17 residues. CDR3 region: CATSRDGVAGERETQYF. The CDR3 coding sequence is TGTGCCACCAGCAGAGATGGGGTAGCGGGAGAGCGGGAGACCCAGTACTTC.

This rearrangement joins TRBV5-6 to TRBJ2-1; D remains ambiguous. This CDR3 spans 15 amino acids. Germline CDR1 SGHDT, CDR2 YYEEEE. With 4 bases removed from V and 6 bases from J, the gap between germline ends came to 17 bases. DNA for the CDR3: TGTGCCAGCAGCGCCGGTCTTTTAATTATCAATGAGCAGTTCTTC. Translated: CASSAGLLIINEQFF.

This chain uses TRBV12-2 with TRBJ2-7; TRBD2, the table's D call, was not compared with the DNA. TRBV12-2 is designated a pseudogene. This CDR3 region has 18 residues. CDR3 DNA sequence: TGTGCAAGTCGCTTAGGTGGTCGGGCTAGCGCGCACTCCTACGAGCAGTACTTC. This codes for CASRLGGRASAHSYEQYF.

This clone has just one count. The rearrangement joins TRBV7-3 to TRBJ1-1; no reliable D call. The CDR3 is 14 residues long. V dropped 5 bases and J dropped 1 base, with 11 bases sitting between them. Germline CDR1 SGHTA, CDR2 FQGTGA. The CDR3 DNA is TGTGCCAGCAGCCCCGGAGGGCAGAACACTGAAGCTTTCTTT. It yields the protein CASSPGGQNTEAFF.

V usage is TRBV4-1 and J usage is TRBJ1-4; D uncertain. Trimming removed 1 base at V and 5 bases at J, with 11 bases between. Per the germline V gene, CDR1 is MGHRA and CDR2 is YSYEKL. The CDR3 covers 15 residues. This CDR3 reads CASSQGAGKNEKLFF. DNA of the CDR3: TGCGCCAGCAGCCAAGGGGCGGGCAAAAATGAAAAACTGTTTTTT.

This clone was seen a single time. J is TRBJ2-7 and V is TRBV19; 10 bases fit TRBD1. After removal of 3 bases from V and 6 bases from J, the junction contained 5 bases not matched to a gene. Germline-derived CDR1 and CDR2 are LNHDA and SQIVND (reference sequence). This CDR3 has 14 residues. The CDR3 spells CASSIRGQGVEQYF. In DNA form, the CDR3 reads TGTGCCAGTAGTATTCGAGGACAGGGGGTCGAGCAGTACTTC.

The chain links TRBV18 to TRBJ1-2; D not resolved. This CDR3 is built from 17 residues. Trimming took off 4 bases at V and 7 bases at J, with 25 bases between the two ends. The germline V gene encodes CDR1 KGHSH and CDR2 LQKENI. The CDR3 loop reads CASSLPVSDTVVAGYTF. CDR3 DNA sequence: TGTGCCAGCTCACTCCCGGTCTCCGACACCGTCGTCGCTGGCTACACCTTC.

V usage is TRBV30 and J usage is TRBJ1-1; 7 bases align to TRBD1. The CDR3 covers 15 residues. CDR1 is GTSNPN, CDR2 SVGIG, per germline (reference sequence). Germline trimming cut 1 base from V and 1 base from J; bases unmatched to any gene: 6. This CDR3 is CAWSERDSWNTEAFF. In DNA, the CDR3 is TGTGCCTGGAGTGAACGGGACAGCTGGAACACTGAAGCTTTCTTT.